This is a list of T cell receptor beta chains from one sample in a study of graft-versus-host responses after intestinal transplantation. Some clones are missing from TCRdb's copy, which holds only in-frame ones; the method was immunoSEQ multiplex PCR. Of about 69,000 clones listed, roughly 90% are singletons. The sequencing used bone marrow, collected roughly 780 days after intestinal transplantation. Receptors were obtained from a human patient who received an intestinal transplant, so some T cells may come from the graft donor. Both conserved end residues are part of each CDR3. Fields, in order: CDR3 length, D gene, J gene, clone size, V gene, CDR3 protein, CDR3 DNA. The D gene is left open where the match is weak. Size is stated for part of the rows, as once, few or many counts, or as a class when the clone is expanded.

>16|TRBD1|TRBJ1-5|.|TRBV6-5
CASSSQGQGFNQPQHF
TGTGCCAGCAGTTCCCAGGGACAGGGGTTCAATCAGCCCCAGCATTTT
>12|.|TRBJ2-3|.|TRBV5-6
CASALYTDTQYF
TGTGCCAGCGCCCTGTACACAGATACGCAGTATTTT
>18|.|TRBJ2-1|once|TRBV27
CASSFYPDRLSSYNEQFF
TGTGCCAGCAGTTTCTACCCCGATCGACTTAGCTCCTACAATGAGCAGTTCTTC
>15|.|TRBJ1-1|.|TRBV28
CASSSLPGARTEAFF
TGTGCCAGCAGTTCACTTCCAGGGGCGCGCACTGAAGCTTTCTTT
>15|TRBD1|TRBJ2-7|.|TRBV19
CASSEGALARDEQYF
TGTGCCAGTAGTGAGGGGGCTCTAGCCCGGGACGAGCAGTACTTC
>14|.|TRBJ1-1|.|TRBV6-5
CASSYAGENTEAFF
TGTGCCAGCAGTTATGCCGGCGAGAACACTGAAGCTTTCTTT
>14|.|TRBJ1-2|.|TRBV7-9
CASSLAAVANGYTF
TGTGCCAGCAGCTTAGCGGCGGTGGCAAATGGCTACACCTTC
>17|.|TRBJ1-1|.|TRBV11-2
CASSLGPEWGGDTEAFF
TGTGCCAGCAGCTTAGGGCCAGAATGGGGGGGGGACACTGAAGCTTTCTTT
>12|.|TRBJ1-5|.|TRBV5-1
CASSLVRQPQHF
TGCGCCAGCAGCTTGGTTCGGCAGCCCCAGCATTTT
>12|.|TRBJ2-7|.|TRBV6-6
CASSHLAAEQYF
TGTGCCAGCAGTCATCTAGCAGCCGAGCAGTACTTC
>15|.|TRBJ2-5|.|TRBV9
CASSVEGDWGETQYF
TGTGCCAGCAGCGTAGAAGGGGATTGGGGAGAGACCCAGTACTTC
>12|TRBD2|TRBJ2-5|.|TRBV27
CASSLPAGEQYF
TGTGCCAGCAGTTTACCGGCGGGAGAGCAGTACTTC
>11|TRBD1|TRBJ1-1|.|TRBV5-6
CASSQGAKAFF
TGTGCCAGCAGCCAGGGGGCGAAAGCTTTCTTT
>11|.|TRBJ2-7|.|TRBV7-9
CASSLVDLAYF
TGTGCCAGCAGCTTAGTGGACCTTGCGTACTTC
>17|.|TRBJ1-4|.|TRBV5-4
CASSLLLEDGPNEKLFF
TGTGCCAGCAGCTTGTTACTAGAGGACGGACCTAATGAAAAACTGTTTTTT
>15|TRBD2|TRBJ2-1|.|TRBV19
CASSIGLAGFVEQFF
TGTGCCAGTAGTATTGGACTAGCGGGATTTGTTGAGCAGTTCTTC
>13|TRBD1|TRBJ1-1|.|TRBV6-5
CASSYSWDSEAFF
TGTGCCAGCAGTTACTCATGGGACAGTGAAGCTTTCTTT
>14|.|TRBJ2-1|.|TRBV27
CASSLGGVSVEQFF
TGTGCCAGCAGTTTGGGTGGGGTTAGCGTTGAGCAGTTCTTC
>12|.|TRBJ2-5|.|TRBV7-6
CGTGDEVETQYF
TGTGGAACCGGGGACGAAGTGGAGACCCAGTACTTC
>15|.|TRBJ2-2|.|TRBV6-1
CASSEGGSSTGELFF
TGTGCCAGCAGTGAAGGGGGCAGCAGCACCGGGGAGCTGTTTTTT
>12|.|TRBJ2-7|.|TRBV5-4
CASGGSSYEQYF
TGTGCCAGCGGCGGAAGCTCCTACGAGCAGTACTTC
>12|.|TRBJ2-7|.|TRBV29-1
CSVEGIRYEQYF
TGCAGCGTTGAGGGGATTCGGTACGAGCAGTACTTC
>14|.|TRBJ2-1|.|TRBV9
CASSAPRGTNEQFF
TGTGCCAGCAGCGCCCCGCGGGGGACAAATGAGCAGTTCTTC
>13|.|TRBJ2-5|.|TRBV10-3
CAIRGPEEETQYF
TGTGCCATCAGAGGCCCGGAGGAAGAGACCCAGTACTTC
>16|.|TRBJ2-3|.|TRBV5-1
CASSLGWGEITDTQYF
TGCGCCAGCAGCTTGGGTTGGGGAGAGATCACAGATACGCAGTATTTT
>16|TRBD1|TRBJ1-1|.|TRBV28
CASSRGTGGLNTEAFF
TGTGCCAGCAGTAGGGGGACAGGGGGTTTGAACACTGAAGCTTTCTTT
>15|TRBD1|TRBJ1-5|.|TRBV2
CASTARQGGDQPQHF
TGTGCCAGCACCGCCCGGCAGGGGGGAGATCAGCCCCAGCATTTT